This entry lists 30 T cell receptor beta chains sequenced from one sample in a study of T cell responses to AZD1222 COVID-19 vaccine. Sequenced by immunoSEQ multiplex PCR; TCRdb stores in-frame clones only, minus some. The sample carries 90,000 to 150,000 clones, roughly 88% recorded once. Sequencing was performed on peripheral blood, taken on day 0 of AZD1222 vaccination. The receptors derive from an adult in good health.

The chain combines TRBV19 with TRBJ1-3; D uncertain. V lost 4 bases and J 2 bases, leaving 12 bases between the germline ends. Germline CDR1 LNHDA, CDR2 SQIVND (reference sequence). The CDR3 is 15 amino acids. In DNA form, the CDR3 reads TGTGCCAGTAGTACTTTAGGGCGAACTGGAAACACCATATATTTT. Encoded protein: CASSTLGRTGNTIYF.

Comment on this clone: Because the CDR3's place on the DNA is in doubt, the DNA is left out and the CDR3 is given as listed by TCRdb. The chain uses TRBV29-1 and TRBJ1-1; TRBD1 is the table's D call and was not checked against the DNA. The CDR3 region is 10 residues in length, termini included. CDR1 is SQVTM, CDR2 ANQGSEA, per germline. CDR3 amino acids: CSTVGQGSWF.

This sequence joins TRBV6-4 and TRBJ1-2; 8 bases fit TRBD1. The CDR3 totals 15 residues. The ends lost 3 bases at V and 5 bases at J; junction bases unmatched: 8. CDR1 is MRHNA and CDR2 is SNTAGT in the germline V gene. CDR3 sequence reads: CASSEGTGVQYGYTF. CDR3 bases: TGTGCCAGCAGTGAAGGGACAGGTGTTCAGTATGGCTACACCTTC.

The V gene is TRBV3-1 (or the pseudogene TRBV3-2), the J gene TRBJ1-1; D might be TRBD1 (5 bases). CDR3 length equals 12 residues. The V gene's germline CDR1 is LGHDT and CDR2 YNNKEL (reference sequence). The V end lost 6 bases, the J end lost 1 base, and 6 bases lay between the germline ends. The CDR3 reads CASSDRNTEAFF. In DNA form, the CDR3 reads TGTGCCAGCAGTGACAGGAACACTGAAGCTTTCTTT.

This chain connects TRBV19 to TRBJ1-2; D ambiguous. This CDR3 is built from 14 residues. Germline V lookup: CDR1 LNHDA, CDR2 SQIVND (reference sequence). Deletions cut 5 bases from V and 2 bases from J, with 12 bases between. The CDR3 DNA follows: TGTGCCAGTAGTTTCGGTCCCACCAACTATGGCTACACCTTC. Protein product: CASSFGPTNYGYTF.

The chain has TRBV4-1 and TRBJ2-3; 8 positions agree with TRBD1. Germline-derived CDR1 and CDR2 are MGHRA and YSYEKL. With V trimmed by 2 bases and J by 2 bases, 12 bases remained unmatched. The CDR3 has 18 amino acids. The CDR3 DNA follows: TGCGCCAGCAGCCAACCGGGCGAGAGGACAGGGCTCACAGATACGCAGTATTTT. Residues: CASSQPGERTGLTDTQYF.

The rearrangement uses TRBV25-1 and TRBJ1-2; weak D call: TRBD1 (5 bases). The V gene lost 6 bases and the J gene lost 8 bases, with 19 bases spanning the gap. This CDR3 comprises 14 residues. CDR1 is MGHDK, CDR2 SYGVNS, per germline. CDR3 loop: CASRGVGRLQGYTF. CDR3 nucleotide sequence: TGTGCCAGCAGGGGGGTAGGCCGCCTCCAGGGCTACACCTTC.

The chain uses TRBV5-1 and TRBJ1-1, with 7 nucleotides matching TRBD1. This CDR3 spans 17 amino acids. Germline values: CDR1 SGHRS, CDR2 YFSETQ. The V and J ends lost 0 bases and 1 base, in that order; junction bases with no gene match: 9. CDR3 nucleotides: TGCGCCAGCAGCTTGGTAGAGGTGACAGGGAAGAACACTGAAGCTTTCTTT. Amino acids: CASSLVEVTGKNTEAFF.

The V call is TRBV19, the J call TRBJ1-5; tentatively, D is TRBD1 (6 bases). Germline values: CDR1 LNHDA, CDR2 SQIVND (reference sequence). The CDR3 length is 18 residues. With 3 bases removed from V and 2 bases from J, the gap between germline ends came to 20 bases. As DNA, the CDR3 is TGTGCCAGTAGTATGTTAGGAAACAGGGCCCTCCGCAATCAGCCCCAGCATTTT. Residues: CASSMLGNRALRNQPQHF.

The chain employs TRBV5-1 and TRBJ2-7; TRBD1 aligns across 10 bases. V lost 0 bases and J lost 3; bases outside the gene matches: 3. The CDR3 is 15 residues long. The germline CDR1 and CDR2 sequences are SGHRS and YFSETQ. This chain's CDR3 is CASSLAGDRGYEQYF. CDR3 DNA: TGCGCCAGCAGCTTGGCCGGGGACAGGGGCTACGAGCAGTACTTC. The full variable domain, with the rest looked up from reference TRBV5-1 and TRBJ2-7, is KAGVTQTPRYLIKTRGQQVTLSCSPISGHRSVSWYQQTPGQGLQFLFEYFSETQRNKGNFPGRFSGRQFSNSRSEMNVSTLELGDSALYLCASSLAGDRGYEQYFGPGTRLTVT.

This clone was counted a single time. J is TRBJ2-1 and V is TRBV24-1; 7 bases are a match to TRBD1. V was pared by 4 bases and J by 8 bases, with 10 bases of the junction left unmatched. Germline V CDR1 and CDR2: KGHDR, SFDVKD. This CDR3 is built from 15 residues. The DNA for the CDR3 is TGTGCCACCAGTGAATGGACAGGCGAACGGGATGAGCAGTTCTTC. Its translation: CATSEWTGERDEQFF.

The chain uses TRBV3-1 (or the pseudogene TRBV3-2) and TRBJ2-5; TRBD1 might be the D (5 bases). There are 14 residues in the CDR3. V was cut by 0 bases and J by 9 bases, with 14 bases left in between. The germline V gene encodes CDR1 LGHDT and CDR2 YNNKEL (reference sequence). CDR3 sequence: CASSQDTTQGAQYF. In DNA form, the CDR3 reads TGTGCCAGCAGCCAAGATACGACTCAAGGGGCCCAGTACTTC.

This chain links TRBV7-9 with TRBJ1-3; TRBD1 matches 9 bases. Germline V gene sequence: CDR1 SEHNR, CDR2 FQNEAQ (reference sequence). The CDR3 spans 17 residues. Trimming at V came to 3 bases and at J to 2 bases, leaving 8 bases not matched to a gene. The CDR3 nucleotides read TGTGCCAGCAGCTTTACCTTGGGGACAGGGACTGGAAACACCATATATTTT. Protein: CASSFTLGTGTGNTIYF.

The chain couples TRBV5-1 to TRBJ1-2; tentative D call: TRBD1 (5 bases). The CDR3 extends over 15 amino acids. Deletions cut 0 bases from V and 4 bases from J, with 13 bases between. Germline-derived CDR1 and CDR2 are SGHRS and YFSETQ. For the CDR3, the DNA is TGCGCCAGCAGCTTGGTGGAAGGGGCCCCCTATGGCTACACCTTC. This sequence encodes CASSLVEGAPYGYTF.

CDR3 nucleotide sequence: TGTGCCAGCAGCGTGGACCTCGGCGGTCAGCCCCAGCATTTT. Residues: CASSVDLGGQPQHF. This chain links TRBV6-5 with TRBJ1-5; D gene uncertain. In germline, CDR1 is MNHEY, CDR2 SVGAGI. The CDR3 runs 14 residues. V lost 6 bases and J 6 bases, leaving 15 bases between the germline ends.

The V gene is TRBV7-2, the J gene TRBJ2-1, with 9 bases lining up with TRBD1. The length of the CDR3 is 16 residues. The germline gives CDR1 SGHTA, CDR2 FQGNSA. V shed 3 bases, J shed 2 bases, and the junction held 5 bases outside the gene matches. In DNA form, the CDR3 reads TGTGCCAGCAGCTTCTCCCGGGACAGGGCCTACAATGAGCAGTTCTTC. It specifies CASSFSRDRAYNEQFF. Using reference TRBV7-2 and TRBJ2-1 for the parts outside the CDR3, the full variable domain is GAGVSQSPSNKVTEKGKDVELRCDPISGHTALYWYRQSLGQGLEFLIYFQGNSAPDKSGLPSDRFSAERTGGSVSTLTIQRTQQEDSAVYLCASSFSRDRAYNEQFFGPGTRLTVL.

The chain couples TRBV5-1 to TRBJ1-1; D is unclear. This CDR3 has 15 residues. The germline V and J ends were trimmed by 4 bases and 3 bases, with 16 bases remaining between them. The germline CDR1 and CDR2 sequences are SGHRS and YFSETQ. CDR3 amino acids: CASSDSADYYTEAFF. CDR3 coding DNA: TGCGCCAGCAGCGATTCAGCGGATTATTACACTGAAGCTTTCTTT.

This chain links TRBV7-6 with TRBJ1-1; D unresolved. The length of the CDR3 is 14 residues. From germline, CDR1 is SGHVS and CDR2 FNYEAQ. The V gene lost 2 bases and the J gene lost 0 bases, with 7 bases spanning the gap. CDR3 nucleotides: TGTGCCAGCAGCTTATCCTCTTTGAACACTGAAGCTTTCTTT. Its translation is CASSLSSLNTEAFF. Variable domain in full (rest from reference TRBV7-6 and TRBJ1-1): GAGVSQSPRYKVTKRGQDVALRCDPISGHVSLYWYRQALGQGPEFLTYFNYEAQQDKSGLPNDRFSAERPEGSISTLTIQRTEQRDSAMYRCASSLSSLNTEAFFGQGTRLTVV.

The CDR3 nucleotides read TGTGCCAGCAGGGGAGGGAATTCACCCCTCCACTTT. Amino acids: CASRGGNSPLHF. This rearrangement joins TRBV12-3 or TRBV12-4 to TRBJ1-6; D is ambiguous. The ends were cut back, 6 bases at V and 7 bases at J, with 7 bases in the middle. The CDR3 totals 12 residues.

J is TRBJ2-3 and V is TRBV5-1, with a possible D match to TRBD2 (6 bases). Germline CDR1 is SGHRS and CDR2 is YFSETQ. V lost 4 bases, J lost 7 bases, and 19 bases lay in between. CDR3 length: 15 amino acids. The CDR3 sequence is CASSDDGTPTNTQYF. The CDR3 DNA reads as TGCGCCAGCAGCGATGACGGGACTCCGACTAATACGCAGTATTTT.

The chain employs TRBV18 and TRBJ2-7; D unclear. This CDR3 is 15 amino acids long. Trimming removed 3 bases from V and 3 bases from J, with 15 bases in between. Per germline, CDR1 KGHSH and CDR2 LQKENI. CDR3 sequence reads: CASSPPSVGLYEQYF. The CDR3 bases are TGTGCCAGCTCACCCCCCAGCGTAGGTCTCTACGAGCAGTACTTC.

The J gene is TRBJ1-4, the V gene TRBV5-1; no definite D call. The germline CDR1 and CDR2 sequences are SGHRS and YFSETQ. V was shortened by 4 bases and J by 0 bases, with 10 bases between the two germline ends. This CDR3 contains 15 residues. The DNA for the CDR3 is TGCGCCAGCAGCAACCCATTAGCAACTAATGAAAAACTGTTTTTT. It specifies CASSNPLATNEKLFF. Full variable domain (rest looked up from reference TRBV5-1 and TRBJ1-4): KAGVTQTPRYLIKTRGQQVTLSCSPISGHRSVSWYQQTPGQGLQFLFEYFSETQRNKGNFPGRFSGRQFSNSRSEMNVSTLELGDSALYLCASSNPLATNEKLFFGSGTQLSVL.

The chain couples TRBV5-4 to TRBJ1-2; D may be TRBD1 (5 bases). Trimming took off 4 bases at V and 4 bases at J, with 14 bases between the two ends. Germline CDR1 reads SGHNT; CDR2 reads YYREEE (reference sequence). This CDR3 spans 14 amino acids. The CDR3 loop is CASSAVDKSYGYTF. In DNA, the CDR3 is TGTGCCAGCAGCGCGGTGGACAAGAGCTATGGCTACACCTTC.

This chain connects TRBV6-5 to TRBJ1-1; D not certain. CDR1 and CDR2 (germline): MNHEY, SVGAGI. Trimming shortened V by 7 bases and J by 10 bases, and 13 bases separated the two germline ends. This CDR3 is built from 11 residues. The CDR3 DNA sequence: TGTGCCAGCAAATCGAGGACTTCAGCTTTCTTT. This translates into CASKSRTSAFF.

The chain couples TRBV19 to TRBJ1-6; no firm D call. Germline CDR1 and CDR2: LNHDA and SQIVND (reference sequence). V was cut by 7 bases and J by 9 bases, with 16 bases left in between. CDR3 length: 14 residues. CDR3 sequence reads: CASTHPPSGSPLHF. Here the CDR3 DNA reads TGTGCCAGTACCCACCCCCCTAGCGGTTCACCCCTCCACTTT.

V and J are TRBV6-2 or TRBV6-3 and TRBJ1-5; D not resolved. The V gene's germline CDR1 is MNHEY and CDR2 SVGEGT. Trimming stripped 4 bases from V and 7 bases from J, with 20 bases between. This CDR3 has 16 amino acids. This CDR3 reads CASSLDQVPGRQPQHF. The CDR3 DNA reads TGTGCCAGCAGTTTGGACCAGGTCCCGGGGAGGCAGCCCCAGCATTTT.

The gene calls are TRBV7-3 and TRBJ2-7; 11 nucleotides line up with TRBD1. The junction had 5 bases not matched to a gene; V was cut back by 4 bases and J by 6 bases. Germline CDR1 and CDR2: SGHTA and FQGTGA. This CDR3 is 14 amino acids long. The CDR3 sequence is CASSYGQGAGEQYF. The DNA for the CDR3 is TGTGCCAGCAGCTACGGACAGGGGGCAGGCGAGCAGTACTTC.

V gene TRBV6-5 combines with J gene TRBJ2-7, with TRBD1 matching 10 bases. CDR3 length: 15 residues. The V gene's germline CDR1 is MNHEY and CDR2 SVGAGI. The V gene end was trimmed by 4 bases and the J gene end by 3 bases; junction bases not matched to a gene: 6. CDR3 sequence: CASSFRQGAVYEQYF. For the CDR3, the DNA is TGTGCCAGCAGTTTTCGACAGGGGGCAGTCTACGAGCAGTACTTC.

The table lists this clone with a few counts. This chain uses TRBV4-2 with TRBJ1-4; D might be TRBD1 (5 bases). The CDR3 has 15 residues. V lost 0 bases, J lost 6 bases, and 11 bases lay in between. CDR1 and CDR2 from the germline V gene are LGHNA and YNFKEQ. The CDR3 DNA sequence: TGTGCCAGCAGCCAAGACTGGCAGGGCGATGAAAAACTGTTTTTT. Its translation: CASSQDWQGDEKLFF.

The V and J genes are TRBV25-1 and TRBJ1-1, with D uncertain. V shed 3 bases and J shed 3 bases, with 11 bases lying between them. Per the germline V gene, CDR1 is MGHDK and CDR2 is SYGVNS. The CDR3 extends over 14 amino acids. This CDR3 is CASSDRPGYTEAFF. The CDR3 DNA is TGTGCCAGCAGTGACCGCCCGGGATACACTGAAGCTTTCTTT.